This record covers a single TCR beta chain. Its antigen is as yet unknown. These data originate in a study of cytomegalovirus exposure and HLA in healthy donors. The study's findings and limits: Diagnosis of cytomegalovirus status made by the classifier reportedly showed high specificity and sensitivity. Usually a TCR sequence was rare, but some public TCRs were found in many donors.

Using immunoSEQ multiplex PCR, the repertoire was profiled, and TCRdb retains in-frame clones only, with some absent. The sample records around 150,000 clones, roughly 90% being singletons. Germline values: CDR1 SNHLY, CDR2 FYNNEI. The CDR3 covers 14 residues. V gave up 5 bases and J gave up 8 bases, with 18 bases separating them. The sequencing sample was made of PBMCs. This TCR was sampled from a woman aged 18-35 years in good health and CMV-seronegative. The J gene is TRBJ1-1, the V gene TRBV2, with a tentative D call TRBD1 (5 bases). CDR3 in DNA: TGTGCCAGCAGTAACCTGGTCGGGGGGGAAGAAGCTTTCTTT. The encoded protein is CASSNLVGGEEAFF.